The 5 T cell receptor beta chains reported below all come from one sample, sequenced in a study of blood T cell repertoires in COVID-19. Generated by immunoSEQ multiplex PCR, the TCRdb table keeps only in-frame clones and is missing some. Of some 160,000 clones listed, more than 70% are singletons. The sample was peripheral blood. The receptors shown here come from a man aged 60-69 years with acute or convalescent COVID-19.

V gene TRBV7-2 combines with J gene TRBJ1-4; TRBD1 is a possible D gene (5 bases). V was pared by 5 bases and J by 5 bases, with 12 bases between. Germline V gene data show CDR1 as SGHTA and CDR2 as FQGNSA. The CDR3 runs to 14 residues. Here the CDR3 reads CASSPSRANEKLFF. The CDR3 coding sequence is TGTGCCAGCAGCCCCTCCAGGGCCAATGAAAAACTGTTTTTT.

This chain links TRBV19 with TRBJ1-1; D might be TRBD1 (6 bases). V was pared by 7 bases and J by 4 bases, with 19 bases between. Germline V gives CDR1 LNHDA, CDR2 SQIVND (reference sequence). The CDR3 contains 15 residues. The CDR3 loop is CASIFWGGGGTEAFF. In DNA form, the CDR3 reads TGTGCCAGTATATTTTGGGGGGGCGGTGGCACTGAAGCTTTCTTT.

The chain links TRBV15 to TRBJ2-4; tentatively, D is TRBD2 (6 bases). Germline V lookup: CDR1 LNHNV, CDR2 YYDKDF (reference sequence). The CDR3 is 16 amino acids. V gave up 5 bases and J gave up 8 bases, with 22 bases separating them. The DNA for the CDR3 is TGTGCCACCAGCGGGGGGACCATCGCCCCTCCAGACATTCAGTACTTC. This gives the protein CATSGGTIAPPDIQYF.

V usage is TRBV10-3 and J usage is TRBJ1-6; 12 bases fit TRBD1. V lost 7 bases and J lost 9; bases outside the gene matches: 7. CDR3 length: 15 residues. Germline assignment: CDR1 ENHRY and CDR2 SYGVKD. The CDR3: CAINAKGQGASPLHF. For the CDR3, the DNA is TGTGCCATCAATGCTAAGGGACAGGGGGCTTCACCCCTCCACTTT.

The J gene is TRBJ1-1, the V gene TRBV4-1; TRBD1 might be the D (6 bases). In germline, CDR1 is MGHRA, CDR2 YSYEKL. This CDR3 spans 14 amino acids. With 2 bases removed from V and 5 bases from J, the gap between germline ends came to 12 bases. CDR3: CASSQPGVITEAFF. For the CDR3, the DNA is TGCGCCAGCAGCCAACCAGGGGTTATTACTGAAGCTTTCTTT.